The next 28 T cell receptor beta chains were all read from a single sample in a study of cytomegalovirus exposure and HLA in healthy donors. PCR involved 60 Vbeta and 13 Jbeta primers. Here immunoSEQ multiplex PCR was the method, and the copy in TCRdb shows in-frame clones only, minus some. The data show around 150,000 clones, 68% seen once. Sequencing was performed on PBMCs. The receptor source for this set is a man aged 50-60 years in good health and CMV-seronegative.

The chain carries TRBV7-3 and TRBJ2-7; weak D call: TRBD1 (7 bases). The germline V gene encodes CDR1 SGHTA and CDR2 FQGTGA. This CDR3 is built from 14 residues. Trimming left V 7 bases short and J 7 bases short, with 20 bases between. CDR3 DNA: TGTGCCAGCAACTCCCAGGGGGGATGGGGGGAGCAGTACTTC. Its translation is CASNSQGGWGEQYF.

The V gene is TRBV28, the J gene TRBJ1-5; the D is unclear. Trimming took off 6 bases at V and 0 bases at J, with 12 bases between the two ends. Germline loops: CDR1 MDHEN, CDR2 SYDVKM. This CDR3 is 15 amino acids long. The CDR3 DNA sequence: TGTGCCAGCAGCCAAGTACAAATTAGCAATCAGCCCCAGCATTTT. It is translated as CASSQVQISNQPQHF.

The chain couples TRBV15 to TRBJ2-5; perhaps TRBD2 as D (6 bases). The germline V gene has CDR1 LNHNV and CDR2 YYDKDF (reference sequence). This CDR3 has 15 amino acids. V was clipped by 0 bases and J by 4 bases, with 12 bases between them. The CDR3 reads CATSRDAGTGETQYF. DNA of the CDR3: TGTGCCACCAGCAGAGATGCAGGGACTGGAGAGACCCAGTACTTC.

This chain uses TRBV7-2 with TRBJ2-1, with D tentatively TRBD2 (5 bases). The CDR3 contains 14 residues. Germline CDR1 is SGHTA and CDR2 is FQGNSA. The V and J ends lost 4 bases and 7 bases respectively, with 14 bases between them. CDR3 sequence (DNA): TGTGCCAGCAGCTATACGGGAACGAAAAATGAGCAGTTCTTC. The encoded protein is CASSYTGTKNEQFF.

This clone appeared once. This chain joins TRBV6-5 and TRBJ2-2; perhaps TRBD1 as D (7 bases). The CDR3 is made up of 16 amino acids. Trimming cost V 4 bases and J 5 bases, with 17 bases left between them. From germline, CDR1 is MNHEY and CDR2 SVGAGI. The CDR3 sequence is CASSSSGGGRTGELFF. The CDR3 DNA reads TGTGCCAGCAGTTCATCAGGGGGAGGTCGGACCGGGGAGCTGTTTTTT.

On this clone itself: Other DNA sequences within the sample encode an identical CDR3. The CDR3 reads CASSQTGNTEAFF. The CDR3 bases are TGTGCCAGCAGCCAAACAGGGAACACTGAAGCTTTCTTT. The chain uses TRBV7-9 and TRBJ1-1; D may be TRBD1 (5 bases). From germline, CDR1 is SEHNR and CDR2 FQNEAQ (reference sequence). V was trimmed by 5 bases and J by 1 base, leaving 8 bases between them. This CDR3 is 13 amino acids long.

This clone showed up just once. The V and J genes are TRBV7-2 and TRBJ2-3; TRBD2 matches 15 bases. Per germline, CDR1 SGHTA and CDR2 FQGNSA. CDR3 length equals 16 residues. Trimming removed 5 bases from V and 3 bases from J; junction bases left unmatched: 3. CDR3 protein: CASSPGLAGGTDTQYF. In DNA form, the CDR3 reads TGTGCCAGCAGCCCGGGACTAGCGGGGGGAACAGATACGCAGTATTTT. Based on the CDR3 plus reference TRBV7-2 and TRBJ2-3, the full variable domain is GAGVSQSPSNKVTEKGKDVELRCDPISGHTALYWYRQSLGQGLEFLIYFQGNSAPDKSGLPSDRFSAERTGGSVSTLTIQRTQQEDSAVYLCASSPGLAGGTDTQYFGPGTRLTVL.

This chain links TRBV2 with TRBJ2-4; D unresolved. This CDR3 has 15 residues. With 7 bases removed from V and 0 bases from J, the gap between germline ends came to 13 bases. CDR1 and CDR2 (germline): SNHLY, FYNNEI. CDR3 sequence (DNA): TGTGCCAGCAATGTAGTAGAGCTAGCCAAAAACATTCAGTACTTC. It specifies CASNVVELAKNIQYF. The full variable domain, its missing parts supplied by reference TRBV2 and TRBJ2-4, is EPEVTQTPSHQVTQMGQEVILRCVPISNHLYFYWYRQILGQKVEFLVSFYNNEISEKSEIFDDQFSVERPDGSNFTLKIRSTKLEDSAMYFCASNVVELAKNIQYFGAGTRLSVL.

The rearrangement links TRBV28 to TRBJ1-2; D not certain. The CDR3 is made up of 14 amino acids. V was cut by 2 bases and J by 4 bases, with 11 bases left in between. In germline, CDR1 is MDHEN, CDR2 SYDVKM. The CDR3 here is CASSLTERSYGYTF. As DNA, the CDR3 is TGTGCCAGCAGTTTAACGGAGAGAAGCTATGGCTACACCTTC.

The chain joins TRBV5-1 to TRBJ1-2, with a tentative D call TRBD1 (5 bases). The CDR3 consists of 14 residues. Per the germline V gene, CDR1 is SGHRS and CDR2 is YFSETQ. Trimming pared 0 bases from V and 4 bases from J, leaving 10 bases between. The CDR3 loop is CASSLAGGAYGYTF. CDR3 nucleotide sequence: TGCGCCAGCAGCTTGGCGGGGGGAGCCTATGGCTACACCTTC.

This clone has more than one count but fewer than ten. The V gene is TRBV5-1, the J gene TRBJ2-3, with D tentatively TRBD2 (6 bases). Germline CDR1 reads SGHRS; CDR2 reads YFSETQ. This CDR3 comprises 17 residues. V was shortened by 2 bases and J by 2 bases, with 18 bases between the two germline ends. The CDR3 sequence is CASSFGDAGPFTDTQYF. The DNA of the CDR3 is TGCGCCAGCAGCTTTGGCGACGCGGGACCGTTCACAGATACGCAGTATTTT.

CDR3 nucleotide sequence: TGTGCCGTTGGGACAGAGAAAATAGACGACGAGCAGTACTTC. This codes for CAVGTEKIDDEQYF. The chain links TRBV10-3 to TRBJ2-5; the match to TRBD1 covers 7 bases. The tail of the sequence fits TRBJ2-7 better, so the J call may be wrong. CDR1 is ENHRY and CDR2 is SYGVKD in the germline V gene. This CDR3 has 14 amino acids.

The chain employs TRBV18 and TRBJ1-1, with 8 bases that match TRBD1. Trimming took 3 bases from V and 1 from J; bases not matched to a gene: 7. In germline, CDR1 is KGHSH, CDR2 LQKENI. The CDR3 is 16 residues long. As DNA, the CDR3 is TGTGCCAGCTCACCGTCTCGAGGGACAGGGAACACTGAAGCTTTCTTT. Protein product: CASSPSRGTGNTEAFF.

This chain joins TRBV27 and TRBJ2-2; no firm D call. Germline CDR1 MNHEY, CDR2 SMNVEV (reference sequence). This CDR3 region has 14 residues. Trimming removed 4 bases at V and 1 base at J, with 7 bases between. Here the CDR3 reads CASSSHGNTGELFF. The CDR3 DNA follows: TGTGCCAGCAGTTCCCACGGGAACACCGGGGAGCTGTTTTTT.

The V gene is TRBV7-2, the J gene TRBJ2-1; D unresolved. The CDR3 loop spans 15 amino acids. V was shortened by 3 bases and J by 0 bases, with 9 bases between the two germline ends. Germline V gene data show CDR1 as SGHTA and CDR2 as FQGNSA. The CDR3 nucleotides are TGTGCCAGCAGCTTGAGGATGAGCTCCTACAATGAGCAGTTCTTC. Its protein is CASSLRMSSYNEQFF.

There are a few counts of this clone. The chain joins TRBV5-1 to TRBJ2-2, with 10 bases that match TRBD1. Germline V CDR1 and CDR2: SGHRS, YFSETQ. Trimming at V came to 4 bases and at J to 0 bases, leaving 3 bases not matched to a gene. The CDR3 contains 16 residues. CDR3 residues: CASSAGQGSNTGELFF. The CDR3 DNA is TGCGCCAGCAGCGCGGGACAGGGGTCGAACACCGGGGAGCTGTTTTTT.

Only a few counts were recorded for this clone. This chain links TRBV19 with TRBJ1-5; the D gene is possibly TRBD1 (6 bases). Trimming left V 5 bases short and J 7 bases short, with 12 bases between. This CDR3 contains 13 residues. Per the germline V gene, CDR1 is LNHDA and CDR2 is SQIVND (reference sequence). The CDR3 here is CASSFRGAQPQHF. The CDR3 nucleotides read TGTGCCAGTAGTTTCAGGGGTGCACAGCCCCAGCATTTT.

The J gene is TRBJ1-4, the V gene TRBV2, with a possible D match to TRBD1 (6 bases). Germline V CDR1 and CDR2: SNHLY, FYNNEI. The ends were cut back, 3 bases at V and 7 bases at J, with 24 bases in the middle. This CDR3 is built from 18 residues. In DNA form, the CDR3 reads TGTGCCAGCAGTGATGTATTAGGCGGCAGGGGAGTGGGTGAAAAACTGTTTTTT. Translation gives CASSDVLGGRGVGEKLFF.

This rearrangement joins TRBV6-5 to TRBJ1-1; TRBD1 matches at 8 bases. CDR3 length equals 14 residues. V gave up 2 bases and J gave up 6 bases; unmatched junction bases: 5. Germline V gives CDR1 MNHEY, CDR2 SVGAGI. Here the CDR3 DNA reads TGTGCCAGCAGTTACGACAGGGGAAGGGCTGAAGCTTTCTTT. It is translated as CASSYDRGRAEAFF.

This rearrangement joins TRBV19 to TRBJ1-5; a possible D gene is TRBD1 (5 bases). V gave up 3 bases and J gave up 0 bases, with 9 bases separating them. Germline CDR1 is LNHDA and CDR2 is SQIVND (reference sequence). The CDR3 extends over 15 amino acids. This CDR3 reads CASSIYRNSNQPQHF. The CDR3, as DNA: TGTGCCAGTAGTATCTACAGGAATAGCAATCAGCCCCAGCATTTT.

The rearrangement joins TRBV6-4 to TRBJ2-1, with TRBD2 matching 16 bases. V lost 0 bases to trimming and J lost 7 bases; unmatched junction nucleotides: 6. CDR3 length: 18 amino acids. Germline V gene lookup returns CDR1 MRHNA and CDR2 SNTAGT. CDR3 sequence: CASSDSGTSGGEVNEQFF. The CDR3 DNA follows: TGTGCCAGCAGTGACTCGGGGACTAGCGGGGGGGAAGTAAATGAGCAGTTCTTC.

The chain recombines TRBV2 with TRBJ2-6; 7 nucleotides match TRBD2. From germline, CDR1 is SNHLY and CDR2 FYNNEI. There are 17 residues in the CDR3. V shed 3 bases and J 1 base; nucleotides not matched to a gene: 6. CDR3 loop: CASSDRKGGSGANVLTF. CDR3 bases: TGTGCCAGCAGTGATCGGAAGGGAGGGTCTGGGGCCAACGTCCTGACTTTC.

This sequence joins TRBV6-1 and TRBJ1-5; D gene unclear. V was clipped by 4 bases and J by 4 bases, with 14 bases between them. This CDR3 region has 15 residues. CDR1 is MNHNS, CDR2 SASEGT, per germline. CDR3 protein: CASSGFAGRNQPQHF. In nucleotides, the CDR3 is TGTGCCAGCAGTGGATTCGCGGGAAGAAATCAGCCCCAGCATTTT.

The J gene is TRBJ2-5, the V gene TRBV12-5; 7 bases are shared with TRBD1. With 5 bases clipped from V and 4 bases from J, the junction kept 4 bases outside the gene matches. The germline V gene has CDR1 LGHNT and CDR2 FRNRAP. The CDR3 totals 13 residues. The CDR3 is CASGETGPETQYF. Written as DNA, the CDR3 is TGTGCTAGTGGTGAGACAGGGCCAGAGACCCAGTACTTC.

This clone turned up a few times. The same CDR3 also results from other DNA sequences found in this sample. The chain uses TRBV5-1 and TRBJ2-5, with TRBD1 matching over 8 bases. Per the germline V gene, CDR1 is SGHRS and CDR2 is YFSETQ. Unmatched junction bases numbered 3, after V lost 0 bases and J lost 5 bases. CDR3 length: 14 residues. The DNA of the CDR3 is TGCGCCAGCAGCTTGGCCGGACAGGGTGAGACCCAGTACTTC. Translation gives CASSLAGQGETQYF.

The chain combines TRBV29-1 with TRBJ2-5; D is possibly TRBD2 (7 bases). CDR1 and CDR2 (germline): SQVTM, ANQGSEA. Trimming shortened V by 3 bases and J by 5 bases, and 13 bases separated the two germline ends. This CDR3 has 13 residues. For the CDR3, the DNA is TGCAGCGTTGATGTGGGGGGGCGGGAGACCCAGTACTTC. It yields the protein CSVDVGGRETQYF.

This chain joins TRBV4-2 and TRBJ2-6; D is perhaps TRBD2 (7 bases). V was cut by 0 bases and J by 0 bases, with 24 bases left in between. This CDR3 region has 22 residues. Germline-derived CDR1 and CDR2 are LGHNA and YNFKEQ. CDR3 residues: CASSQDVRAGASSYSGANVLTF. The CDR3 DNA reads TGTGCCAGCAGCCAAGATGTGAGGGCGGGGGCCTCCTCTTACTCTGGGGCCAACGTCCTGACTTTC.

With respect to this clone: This same CDR3 is encoded by further DNA sequences in the sample. This chain uses TRBV7-8 with TRBJ1-1; 7 bases are a match to TRBD1. The CDR3 is made up of 15 amino acids. CDR1 and CDR2 from the germline V gene are SGHVS and FQNEAQ. With V trimmed by 4 bases and J by 7 bases, 12 bases remained unmatched. This CDR3 is CASSSTRGGLGEAFF. CDR3 bases: TGTGCCAGCAGCTCGACACGAGGGGGCTTGGGTGAAGCTTTCTTT.